These 25 T cell receptor beta chains were all obtained from the same sample, sequenced in a study of prognosis after radiotherapy for stage I lung cancer. Genomic DNA provided the template from which TCR beta CDR3 was amplified by two-round multiplex PCR. The first PCR round targeted every TRBV and TRBJ gene with specific primers. One entry per CDR3 protein results from TCRdb running MiXCR on the multiplex PCR reads. The profile covers about 25,000 distinct CDR3 sequences, with under 40% appearing a single time and roughly 60% taken by the ten largest. Sequencing was performed on PBMCs, taken before or after stereotactic body radiation therapy (not recorded which). The receptors were sampled from a donor of 50 years or more with non-small cell lung cancer.

The table lists this clonotype with many counts. The gene calls are TRBV30 and TRBJ2-1; D remains ambiguous. The CDR3 spans 10 residues. Germline values: CDR1 GTSNPN, CDR2 SVGIG (reference sequence). V lost 7 bases, J lost 4 bases, and 5 bases lay in between. The CDR3 region is CAFGYNEQFF. The CDR3 DNA is TGTGCCTTCGGGTACAATGAGCAGTTCTTC.

This rearrangement joins TRBV4-3 to TRBJ2-6; a possible D gene is TRBD1 (5 bases). The CDR3 has 19 amino acids. CDR1 is LGHNA and CDR2 is YSLEER in the germline V gene. Trimming removed 1 base from V and 1 base from J, with 17 bases in between. The CDR3 sequence is CASSQGLSGRTSGANVLTF. The CDR3 DNA reads as TGCGCCAGCAGCCAAGGGTTGTCAGGGCGGACGTCTGGGGCCAACGTCCTGACTTTC.

A note on this clonotype: This may arise from a read error, as a much more abundant clone is one base away. The V gene is TRBV6-8, the J gene TRBJ1-4, with 8 bases fitting TRBD1. The CDR3 is 20 residues long. Germline V gene data show CDR1 as MNHGY and CDR2 as SAAAGT. CDR3 sequence (DNA): TGTGCCAGCAGGGGTCATCCGAAGACAGGGGAAAGAGCAACTAATGGAAAACTGTTTTTT. This sequence encodes CASRGHPKTGERATNGKLFF.

The J gene is TRBJ2-3, the V gene TRBV6-4; 13 nucleotides align to TRBD2. V dropped 4 bases and J dropped 7; count of bases not matched to a gene: 2. Per germline, CDR1 MRHNA and CDR2 SNTAGT. The CDR3 is 14 amino acids. CDR3 in DNA: TGTGCCAGCAGTGGGACTAGCGGGAGTTATACGCAGTATTTT. It translates to CASSGTSGSYTQYF.

This sequence joins TRBV24-1 and TRBJ1-2, with D unclear. The CDR3 covers 15 residues. The V and J ends lost 3 bases and 1 base respectively, with 11 bases between them. Germline CDR1 and CDR2: KGHDR and SFDVKD. CDR3 protein: CATSDAGRSNYGYTF. Written as DNA, the CDR3 is TGTGCCACCAGTGATGCTGGGCGTAGTAACTATGGCTACACCTTC.

The table lists this clonotype with many counts. This rearrangement joins TRBV7-2 to TRBJ1-2; 9 nucleotides line up with TRBD1. Germline V lookup: CDR1 SGHTA, CDR2 FQGNSA. The length of the CDR3 is 14 residues. V lost 5 bases, J lost 8 bases, and 9 bases stayed unmatched. The DNA of the CDR3 is TGTGCCAGCAGCAACCGGGACAGGGCGATGGGCTACACCTTC. This translates into CASSNRDRAMGYTF.

The rearrangement links TRBV24-1 to TRBJ1-2; D gene ambiguous. The CDR3 totals 16 residues. Trimming removed 4 bases from V and 6 bases from J, with 20 bases in between. Germline CDR1 and CDR2: KGHDR and SFDVKD. The CDR3 is CATSDSSVTGIHGYTF. CDR3 DNA sequence: TGTGCCACCAGTGACTCGTCAGTGACGGGCATCCATGGCTACACCTTC.

This chain uses TRBV4-1 with TRBJ1-5; 7 positions match TRBD1. This CDR3 has 16 residues. Germline CDR1 MGHRA, CDR2 YSYEKL. The V gene end was trimmed by 1 base and the J gene end by 3 bases; junction bases not matched to a gene: 6. This chain's CDR3 is CASSQATGVDNQPQHF. The CDR3 bases are TGCGCCAGCAGCCAAGCTACAGGGGTTGACAATCAGCCCCAGCATTTT.

J is TRBJ2-1 and V is TRBV2, with D unresolved. The CDR3 totals 12 residues. V dropped 6 bases and J dropped 8 bases, with 11 bases sitting between them. The V gene's germline CDR1 is SNHLY and CDR2 FYNNEI. The CDR3 DNA reads as TGTGCCAGCAGCCGAGACGTCGATGAGCAGTTCTTC. Residues: CASSRDVDEQFF.

This chain joins TRBV24-1 and TRBJ2-1; D ambiguous. Deletions cut 0 bases from V and 12 bases from J, with 11 bases between. CDR3 length: 13 residues. From germline, CDR1 is KGHDR and CDR2 SFDVKD. CDR3 region: CATSDLKASGQFF. Written as DNA, the CDR3 is TGTGCCACCAGTGATTTGAAGGCTAGTGGGCAGTTCTTC.

This clonotype was observed many times. The chain carries TRBV19 and TRBJ2-5; D uncertain. The germline CDR1 and CDR2 sequences are LNHDA and SQIVND (reference sequence). The CDR3 is 13 amino acids. V dropped 3 bases and J dropped 2 bases, with 7 bases sitting between them. As DNA, the CDR3 is TGTGCCAGTAGTATGAGGCTGCAAGAGACCCAGTACTTC. This sequence encodes CASSMRLQETQYF.

About this clonotype itself: With only one base between it and a far larger clone, this is likely a read error. This chain joins TRBV6-9 and TRBJ2-1, with a tentative D call TRBD2 (5 bases). The CDR3 spans 15 residues. Trimming stripped 4 bases from V and 3 bases from J, with 13 bases between. Germline CDR1 reads MNHGY; CDR2 reads SVAAGI. CDR3: CASSLPQRNYNEQFF. CDR3 DNA: TGTGCCAGCAGTTTGCCCCAGCGGAACTACAATGAGCAGTTCTTC.

Ten or more counts support this clonotype. The CDR3 loop is CAISQGTYGYTF. CDR3 DNA sequence: TGTGCCATATCACAGGGCACCTATGGCTACACCTTC. The genes are TRBV6-2 or TRBV6-3 and TRBJ1-2; possible D gene TRBD1, 6 bases. The CDR3 extends over 12 amino acids. Germline lookup yields CDR1 MNHEY and CDR2 SVGEGT. V was trimmed by 10 bases and J by 4 bases, leaving 13 bases between them.

This clonotype was detected only once. With a far larger clone one base away, a read error is the likely cause. The rearrangement links TRBV12-3 or TRBV12-4 to TRBJ1-2; D remains ambiguous. The CDR3 has 14 residues. V lost 5 bases and J 5 bases, leaving 15 bases between the germline ends. In nucleotides, the CDR3 is TGTGCCAGCAGTGACCGGCAGGACGTGTATGGCTACACCTTC. Translation: CASSDRQDVYGYTF.

Ten or more counts support this clonotype. The chain carries TRBV6-1 and TRBJ2-3; no clear D gene. V was clipped by 4 bases and J by 2 bases, with 10 bases between them. The CDR3 totals 14 residues. CDR1 and CDR2 (germline): MNHNS, SASEGT. CDR3 in DNA: TGTGCCAGCAGTGTAGGCGACATCACAGATACGCAGTATTTT. It is translated as CASSVGDITDTQYF.

A word on this clonotype: Since a much larger clone is just one base distant, this may be a read error. The chain is built from TRBV7-9 and TRBJ2-5, with D maybe TRBD1 (7 bases). The CDR3 loop spans 14 amino acids. CDR1 is SEHNR and CDR2 is FQNEAQ in the germline V gene (reference sequence). This chain's CDR3 is CASSRQGGQDTQYF. In DNA, the CDR3 is TGTGCCAGCAGCCGACAGGGAGGACAAGATACCCAGTACTTC.

This clonotype was detected many times. The chain links TRBV27 to TRBJ2-7, with 13 bases identical to TRBD2. The CDR3 covers 16 residues. With V trimmed by 7 bases and J by 7 bases, 13 bases remained unmatched. Per germline, CDR1 MNHEY and CDR2 SMNVEV (reference sequence). The CDR3 reads CASTRSGPGLAGEQYF. CDR3 bases: TGTGCCAGCACCCGTTCGGGGCCGGGACTAGCGGGAGAGCAGTACTTC.

A note on this clonotype: Given a far larger clone just one base away, this is likely a sequencing read error. The chain uses TRBV2 and TRBJ2-7; 7 bases are shared with TRBD2. The germline gives CDR1 SNHLY, CDR2 FYNNEI. The CDR3 is made up of 15 amino acids. The trim removed 3 bases at V and 7 bases at J, leaving 12 bases unmatched. CDR3 coding DNA: TGTGCCAGCAGTGAGACGGGAGGAACCTACAATGAGCAGTACTTC. It encodes CASSETGGTYNEQYF.

This rearrangement joins TRBV28 to TRBJ1-5; D not resolved. Between the trimmed V and J ends, which lost 3 bases and 5 bases, there was a span of 8 bases. The length of the CDR3 is 13 residues. The germline V gene has CDR1 MDHEN and CDR2 SYDVKM. The CDR3: CASSFGRYQPQHF. CDR3 DNA sequence: TGTGCCAGCAGTTTTGGACGGTATCAGCCCCAGCATTTT.

This clonotype was observed at least ten times. The CDR3, as DNA: TGTGCCAGCAGTCCCGGATCCTACGAGCAGTACTTC. It encodes CASSPGSYEQYF. This chain links TRBV28 with TRBJ2-7; no clear D. The CDR3 is made up of 12 amino acids. In germline, CDR1 is MDHEN, CDR2 SYDVKM. V shed 5 bases and J shed 1 base, with 6 bases lying between them.

This clonotype was counted many times. V usage is TRBV19 and J usage is TRBJ1-2; no clear D. This CDR3 is built from 14 residues. Germline CDR1 reads LNHDA; CDR2 reads SQIVND (reference sequence). V gave up 4 bases and J gave up 3 bases, with 12 bases separating them. CDR3 residues: CASSRPGVDYGYTF. The DNA of the CDR3 is TGTGCCAGTAGTAGACCTGGGGTGGACTATGGCTACACCTTC.

This clonotype has more than one count but fewer than ten. A much larger clone sits a single nucleotide away, making a read error possible. The rearrangement joins TRBV5-6 to TRBJ1-2, with TRBD1 matching 8 bases. V dropped 3 bases and J dropped 7; count of bases not matched to a gene: 11. Germline loops: CDR1 SGHDT, CDR2 YYEEEE. The CDR3 has 15 residues. DNA for the CDR3: TGTGCCAGCAGCTCGTGGGACAGGTCTAGGGTTGGCTACACCTTC. The encoded protein is CASSSWDRSRVGYTF. Using reference TRBV5-6 and TRBJ1-2 for the parts outside the CDR3, the full variable domain is DAGVTQSPTHLIKTRGQQVTLRCSPKSGHDTVSWYQQALGQGPQFIFQYYEEEERQRGNFPDRFSGHQFPNYSSELNVNALLLGDSALYLCASSSWDRSRVGYTFGSGTRLTVV.

Concerning this clonotype: This may come from a read error, since a much larger clone is one base off. This chain joins TRBV20-1 and TRBJ2-1, with TRBD2 identical over 12 bases. CDR1 is DFQATT and CDR2 is SNEGSKA in the germline V gene (reference sequence). The CDR3 covers 15 residues. Trimming took 8 bases from V and 7 from J; bases not matched to a gene: 12. Here the CDR3 DNA reads TGCAGTTGCGTACTAGCGGGAGGCGACTATAATGAGCAGTTCTTC. Residues: CSCVLAGGDYNEQFF.

In its sample, this clonotype was seen many times. The CDR3 region has the DNA TGCAGCGTGGCCGGGACTAGCGGAAGCTCCTACAATGAGCAGTTCTTC. Translation: CSVAGTSGSSYNEQFF. This chain connects TRBV29-1 to TRBJ2-1, with TRBD2 matching over 11 bases. This CDR3 comprises 16 residues. The J segment lost 0 bases and the V segment lost 6 bases, leaving 7 bases of the junction unmatched. Looked up from germline, CDR1 is SQVTM and CDR2 is ANQGSEA.

This clonotype was seen at least ten times. The chain employs TRBV2 and TRBJ2-5, with 7 bases that match TRBD2. Per germline, CDR1 SNHLY and CDR2 FYNNEI. The trim removed 4 bases at V and 1 base at J, leaving 3 bases unmatched. The CDR3 is 14 residues long. CDR3 sequence: CASSVGGGQETQYF. The CDR3 region has the DNA TGTGCCAGCAGTGTAGGCGGGGGCCAAGAGACCCAGTACTTC.